This TCR beta chain was retrieved from a study of control samples from healthy donors and cancer patients. The ends lost 5 bases at V and 7 bases at J; junction bases unmatched: 16. Looked up from germline, CDR1 is SEHNR and CDR2 is FQNEAQ (reference sequence). CDR3 length: 18 amino acids. Sequencing used immunoSEQ multiplex PCR; TCRdb keeps in-frame clones, though not all of them. Of 95,000 to 150,000 clones listed, almost 95% are singletons. Sequences were obtained from PBMCs. This TCR was sampled from an older man with head and neck cancer. This chain uses TRBV7-9 with TRBJ2-3; 12 bases map to TRBD2. CDR3 DNA: TGTGCCAGCAGCCTGCCCCACCGACTAGCGGGAGTAGATAATACGCAGTATTTT. It encodes CASSLPHRLAGVDNTQYF.